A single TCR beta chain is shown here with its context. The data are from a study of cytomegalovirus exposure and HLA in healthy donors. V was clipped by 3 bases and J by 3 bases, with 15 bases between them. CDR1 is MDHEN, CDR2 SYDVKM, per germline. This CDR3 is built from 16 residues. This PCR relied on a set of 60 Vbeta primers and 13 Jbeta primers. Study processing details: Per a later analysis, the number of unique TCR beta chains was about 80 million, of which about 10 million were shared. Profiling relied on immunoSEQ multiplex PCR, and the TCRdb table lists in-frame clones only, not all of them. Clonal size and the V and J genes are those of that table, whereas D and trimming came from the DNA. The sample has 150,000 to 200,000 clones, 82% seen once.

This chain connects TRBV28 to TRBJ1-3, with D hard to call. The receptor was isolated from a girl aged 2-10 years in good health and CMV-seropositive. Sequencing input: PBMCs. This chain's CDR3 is CASSLGVGAFGNTIYF. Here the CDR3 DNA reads TGTGCCAGCAGTTTGGGTGTCGGAGCTTTTGGAAACACCATATATTTT.